This T cell receptor (beta chain) was captured in a study of cytomegalovirus exposure and HLA in healthy donors. Points from the study as a whole: Altogether, 170 or so TCR beta chains were recorded as cytomegalovirus-associated.

V lost 4 bases and J 3 bases, leaving 11 bases between the germline ends. The CDR3 loop spans 13 amino acids. Germline CDR1 is SGHDT and CDR2 is YYEEEE. Only in-frame clones appear in the TCRdb table, and some are missing; sequencing was by immunoSEQ multiplex PCR. The sample has some 260,000 clones; around 90% are singletons. Comment on this clone: Its matching antigen is unknown.

The specimen was PBMCs. This TCR was recovered from a woman between 25 and 40 years old in good health and CMV-seronegative. This chain uses TRBV5-6 with TRBJ2-7; D unclear. The CDR3 is CASSLGPIYEQYF. CDR3 nucleotides: TGTGCCAGCAGCCTCGGACCTATCTACGAGCAGTACTTC. The full variable domain, rest sourced from reference TRBV5-6 and TRBJ2-7, is DAGVTQSPTHLIKTRGQQVTLRCSPKSGHDTVSWYQQALGQGPQFIFQYYEEEERQRGNFPDRFSGHQFPNYSSELNVNALLLGDSALYLCASSLGPIYEQYFGPGTRLTVT.